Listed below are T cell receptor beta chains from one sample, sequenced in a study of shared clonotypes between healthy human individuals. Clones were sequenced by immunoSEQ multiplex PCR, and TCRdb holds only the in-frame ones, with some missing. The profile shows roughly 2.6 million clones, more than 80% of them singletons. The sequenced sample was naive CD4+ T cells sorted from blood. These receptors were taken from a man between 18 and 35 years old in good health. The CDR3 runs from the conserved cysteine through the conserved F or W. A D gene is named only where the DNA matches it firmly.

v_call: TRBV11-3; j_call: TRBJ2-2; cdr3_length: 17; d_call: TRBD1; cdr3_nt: TGTGCCAGCAGCTTATCCTGGGACAGGGAGAACACCGGGGAGCTGTTTTTT; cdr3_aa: CASSLSWDRENTGELFF
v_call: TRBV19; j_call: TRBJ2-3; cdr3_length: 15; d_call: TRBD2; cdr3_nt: TGTGCCAGTAGTATAACCAGCGGGGGCACAGATACGCAGTATTTT; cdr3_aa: CASSITSGGTDTQYF
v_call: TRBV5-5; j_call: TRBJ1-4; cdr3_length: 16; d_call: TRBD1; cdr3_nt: TGTGCCAGCAGCTCTCGGACAGGGGGCGGAGGAGAAAAACTGTTTTTT; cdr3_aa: CASSSRTGGGGEKLFF
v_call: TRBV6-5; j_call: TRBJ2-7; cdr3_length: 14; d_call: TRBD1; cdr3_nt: TGTGCCAGCCAACGGACAGGGGGAGGCTACGAGCAGTACTTC; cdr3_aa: CASQRTGGGYEQYF
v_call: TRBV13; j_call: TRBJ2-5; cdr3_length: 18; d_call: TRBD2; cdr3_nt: TGTGCCAGCAGCTTAGGCTTCACGCGGCTAGCGGACCAAGAGACCCAGTACTTC; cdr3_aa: CASSLGFTRLADQETQYF
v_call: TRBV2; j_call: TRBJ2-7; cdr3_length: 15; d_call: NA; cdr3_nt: TGTGCCAGCACCTCTTCCTGGGGGGGGCGCAGAGGGCAGTACTTC; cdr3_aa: CASTSSWGGRRGQYF
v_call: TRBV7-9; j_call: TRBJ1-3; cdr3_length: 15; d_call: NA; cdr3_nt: TGTGCCAGCAGCTCGGGGGGTTTGAAGGGAAACACCATATATTTT; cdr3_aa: CASSSGGLKGNTIYF
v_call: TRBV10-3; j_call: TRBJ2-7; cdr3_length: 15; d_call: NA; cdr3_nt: TGTGCCATCAGTGAGCAGATCCTGAATTCCTACGAGCAGTACTTC; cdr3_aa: CAISEQILNSYEQYF
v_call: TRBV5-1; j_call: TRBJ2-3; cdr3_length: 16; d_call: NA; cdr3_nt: TGCGCCAGCAGCTTGGCTACGGGATCCAGCACAGATACGCAGTATTTT; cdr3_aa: CASSLATGSSTDTQYF
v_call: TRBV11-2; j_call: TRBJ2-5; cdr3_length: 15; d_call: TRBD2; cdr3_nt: TGTGCCAGCAGCTTAGCAGGAGGCGGGAGGGAGACCCAGTACTTC; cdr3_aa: CASSLAGGGRETQYF
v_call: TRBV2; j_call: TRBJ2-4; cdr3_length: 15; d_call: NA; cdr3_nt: TGTGCCAGCAGTGAATTGGGCGGATCCAAAAACATTCAGTACTTC; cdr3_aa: CASSELGGSKNIQYF